These T cell receptor beta chains were read from a single sample in a study of CD8 T cells in ankylosing spondylitis. TCRdb ran MiXCR on the 5' RACE reads and lists one entry per CDR3 protein. The sample has some 130,000 distinct CDR3 sequences; roughly an eighth are singletons. Input material: blood, either unsorted or a sorted T cell fraction (not recorded which). Receptors originate from a female donor with ankylosing spondylitis or in good health (not recorded which). CDR3s include the opening cysteine and the closing phenylalanine or tryptophan. D genes are given only for firm matches. Rows give clone size only sometimes, using once, few, many, or a class for an expanded clone.

V gene,J gene,D gene,clone size,CDR3 DNA,CDR3 protein
TRBV20-1,TRBJ2-2,-,-,TGCAGTGCTGGGGGACTTCTAACGGGGGAGCTGTTTTTT,CSAGGLLTGELFF
TRBV10-2,TRBJ2-3,-,few,TGCGCCATCTCTTCTTATCCGGGACCGGAGACAGATACGCAGTATTTT,CAISSYPGPETDTQYF
TRBV6-1,TRBJ2-7,TRBD2,few,TGTGCCAGTCTAGCGGGACCCCACGAGCAGTACTTC,CASLAGPHEQYF
TRBV29-1,TRBJ2-1,TRBD2,many,TGCAGCGTTGAACTCCGGACTAGCGGGACGACCATCTACAATGAGCAGTTCTTC,CSVELRTSGTTIYNEQFF
TRBV6-1,TRBJ2-1,-,many,TGTGCCAGCAGGTCTGCAGGGAGCTCCTACAATGAGCAGTTCTTC,CASRSAGSSYNEQFF
TRBV12-3/TRBV12-4,TRBJ2-6,-,many,TGTGCCAGCAGTTTTGCCAACGTCCTGACTTTC,CASSFANVLTF
TRBV7-9,TRBJ2-3,TRBD2,few,TGTGCCAGCACGTGGGACTACCGCACAGATACGCAGTATTTT,CASTWDYRTDTQYF
TRBV5-1,TRBJ2-1,-,many,TGCGCCAGCAGCCCCGGATACGGAGGACAGTTTGAGCAGTTCTTC,CASSPGYGGQFEQFF
TRBV6-1,TRBJ2-5,-,-,TGTGCCAGCAGTGCTGTCAGGAAAGAGACCCAGTACTTC,CASSAVRKETQYF
TRBV27,TRBJ2-2,-,-,TGTGCCAGCCTTCGGGCAGGGAGCACCGGGGAGCTGTTTTTT,CASLRAGSTGELFF
TRBV18,TRBJ2-7,-,-,TGTGCCAGCTCATCCCCAGCCTACGAGCAGTACTTC,CASSSPAYEQYF
TRBV5-1,TRBJ2-3,TRBD2,few,TGCGCCAGCAGTCCTCTGACTAGCGGGGGGGCTAATACGCAGTATTTT,CASSPLTSGGANTQYF